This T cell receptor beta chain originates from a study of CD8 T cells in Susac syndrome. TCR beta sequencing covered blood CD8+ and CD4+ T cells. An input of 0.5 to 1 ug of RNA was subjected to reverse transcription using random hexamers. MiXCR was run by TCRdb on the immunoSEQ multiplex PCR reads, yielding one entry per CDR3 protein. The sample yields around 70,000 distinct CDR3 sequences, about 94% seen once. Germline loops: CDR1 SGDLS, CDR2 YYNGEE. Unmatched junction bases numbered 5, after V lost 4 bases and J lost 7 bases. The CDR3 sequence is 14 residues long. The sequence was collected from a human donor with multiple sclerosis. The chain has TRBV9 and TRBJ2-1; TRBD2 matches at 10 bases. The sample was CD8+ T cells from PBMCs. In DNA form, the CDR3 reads TGTGCCAGCAGCCTAGCGGGAGACCTGAATGAGCAGTTCTTC. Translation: CASSLAGDLNEQFF.